This TCR beta chain was profiled in a study of T cell repertoires in cytomegalovirus infection. Study as a whole: Carrying CMV and the relevant HLA type showed in public TCR beta signatures. Regarding the study as a whole: The cumulative frequency of public TCR beta families identified carriers of CMV plus the relevant HLA.

This clonotype was detected many times. Its cognate antigen is unknown. TCRdb reprocessed the reads via MiXCR and lists one record per CDR3 protein. The sample contains approximately 110,000 distinct CDR3 sequences, approximately 30% of which appear only once. This CDR3 has 14 amino acids. Per germline, CDR1 MNHEY and CDR2 SVGAGI. The J segment lost 3 bases and the V segment lost 2 bases, leaving 1 base of the junction unmatched. This sequence joins TRBV6-5 and TRBJ2-7; 10 bases align to TRBD1. The origin of this receptor is a human donor in good health (CMV status not recorded). Some clones in this sample may be carry-over from other donors' samples. The sequencing here drew on CD8+ T cells from cultured PBMCs, taken from culture after CMV antigen stimulation. DNA of the CDR3: TGTGCCAGCAGTTACGGGACAGGGGACTACGAGCAGTACTTC. This encodes CASSYGTGDYEQYF.